This TCR beta chain was captured in a study of blood T cell repertoires in COVID-19 (dated by TCRdb to the early 2020s). Regarding the complete study: Samples from collaborators originated in the United States, Italy and Spain and spanned both the acute and convalescent phases of COVID-19. Samples came from the ongoing ImmuneRACE study (first 160 participants) plus 1,254 subjects from 6 global collaborators. The prospective study material was composed of cDNA or gDNA derived from T cells, B-cell-depleted T cells, or PBMCs. HLA class I and class II types, where available, came from metadata supplied by the sample provider rather than from assay-based typing. Deeply sampled blood TCRbeta repertoires from subjects exposed to, actively infected with, or recovered from COVID-19 were included in the dataset. A freely available public database, intended as a resource for researchers studying the immune response to SARS-CoV-2, is where the repertoires were released. Nearly every sample came with metadata listing a de-identified subject ID, COVID-19 status, age in years and sex. On the study overall, not on this receptor specifically: Clinical and demographic metadata were provided uncurated, with the amount varying by source and participant.

TCRbeta CDR3 regions were amplified from genomic DNA by means of the immunoSEQ Assay, a bias-controlled multiplex PCR. Processing in the source paper ran as follows. The number of nucleated cells in each sample was estimated by amplification of reference gene primers within the assay. To quantify the absolute abundance of each unique TCRbeta CDR3 rearrangement, sequence reads were collapsed and filtered. For each sample, productive Simpson clonality was calculated as the square root of Simpson's diversity index over productive rearrangements. TCRdb's version of the immuneACCESS table is confined to in-frame rearrangements and falls short of the full clone set. An unresolved V gene accounts for under half of the shortfall where checked; the remainder is of unknown origin. V and J calls and clone size are copied from that table; D and trimming were computed from the DNA. The sample table holds roughly 420,000 clones, of which approximately 88% were seen once. The ten largest clones capture over 0.9% of the sample.

Comments on this clone: What antigen it recognizes has not been identified. No base qualities exist here, and no much larger clone lies one base off it.

Participants in the prospective study were aged about 18 to 89 years, lived in some 24 United States geographic areas, and enrolled through a virtual design. To assign participants to cohorts, the prospective study relied on clinical history that participants themselves reported in a screening survey and a study questionnaire. In the prospective study, mobile phlebotomists collected whole blood, serum and a nasopharyngeal or oropharyngeal swab from each participant. Additional blood draws and questionnaires over an approximately two-month period could optionally be provided by prospective study participants. Before DNA extraction, blood samples from the prospective study were shipped at room temperature or frozen. V is pruned by 7 bases and J by 6 bases, leaving 10 bases of the junction without a gene match. From a lookup of the germline V gene, CDR1 and CDR2 are WSHSY and SAAADI. The CDR3 contains 14 residues, cysteine and phenylalanine counted. This entry keeps only the CDR3 DNA: 42 bases, framed from base 1.

This TCR was sampled from a woman aged 25 to 45 with acute COVID-19. This receptor chain uses TRBV10-2 and TRBJ2-7; 9 nucleotides in the junction match TRBD1. Sequencing was carried out using PBMCs or T cells enriched from blood (not recorded which). The nucleotide sequence is TGCGCCAGCACCCCCGGCACAGGGGGCTTCGAGCAGTACTTC. This is translated as CASTPGTGGFEQYF.